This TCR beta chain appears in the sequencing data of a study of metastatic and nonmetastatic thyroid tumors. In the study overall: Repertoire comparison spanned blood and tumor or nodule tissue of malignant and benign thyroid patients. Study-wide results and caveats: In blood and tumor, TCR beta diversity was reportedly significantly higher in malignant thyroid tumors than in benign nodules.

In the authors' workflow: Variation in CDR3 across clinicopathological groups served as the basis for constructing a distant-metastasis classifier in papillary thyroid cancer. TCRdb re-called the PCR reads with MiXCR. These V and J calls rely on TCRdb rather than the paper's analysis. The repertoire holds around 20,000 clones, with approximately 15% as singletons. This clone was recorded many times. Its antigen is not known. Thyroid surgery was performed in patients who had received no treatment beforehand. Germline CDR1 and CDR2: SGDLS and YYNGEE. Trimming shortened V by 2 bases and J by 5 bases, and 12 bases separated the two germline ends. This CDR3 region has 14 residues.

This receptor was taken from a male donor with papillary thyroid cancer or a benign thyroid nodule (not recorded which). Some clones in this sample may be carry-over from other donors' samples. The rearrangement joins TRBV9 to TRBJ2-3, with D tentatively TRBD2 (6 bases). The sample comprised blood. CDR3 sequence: CASSVFLGGDTQYF. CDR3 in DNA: TGTGCCAGCAGCGTTTTTTTGGGGGGAGATACGCAGTATTTT. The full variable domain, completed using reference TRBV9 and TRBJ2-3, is DSGVTQTPKHLITATGQRVTLRCSPRSGDLSVYWYQQSLDQGLQFLIQYYNGEERAKGNILERFSAQQFPDLHSELNLSSLELGDSALYFCASSVFLGGDTQYFGPGTRLTVL.